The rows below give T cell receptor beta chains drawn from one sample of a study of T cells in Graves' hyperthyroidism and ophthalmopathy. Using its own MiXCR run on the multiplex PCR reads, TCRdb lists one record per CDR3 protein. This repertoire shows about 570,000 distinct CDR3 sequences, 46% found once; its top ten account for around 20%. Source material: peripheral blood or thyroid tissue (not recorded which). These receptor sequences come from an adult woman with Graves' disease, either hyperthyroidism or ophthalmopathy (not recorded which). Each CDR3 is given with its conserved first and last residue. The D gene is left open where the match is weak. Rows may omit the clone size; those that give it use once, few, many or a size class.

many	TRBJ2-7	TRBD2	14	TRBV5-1	CASSFSSGSGEQYF	TGCGCCAGCAGCTTTTCTAGCGGGAGTGGCGAGCAGTACTTC
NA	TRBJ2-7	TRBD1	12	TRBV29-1	CSAAGGRGEQYF	TGCAGCGCTGCAGGGGGCCGGGGAGAGCAGTACTTC
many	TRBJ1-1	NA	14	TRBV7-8	CASSLGFGSTEAFF	TGTGCCAGCAGCTTAGGGTTCGGTAGCACTGAAGCTTTCTTT
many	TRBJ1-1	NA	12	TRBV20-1	CSGEGHNTEAFF	TGCAGTGGGGAAGGACACAACACTGAAGCTTTCTTT
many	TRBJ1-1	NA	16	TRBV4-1	CASSHVGRVMGTEAFF	TGCGCCAGCAGCCATGTTGGCAGGGTAATGGGGACTGAAGCTTTCTTT
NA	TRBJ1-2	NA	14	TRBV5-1	CASSLARGIYGYTF	TGCGCCAGCAGCTTGGCCCGGGGAATCTATGGCTACACCTTC
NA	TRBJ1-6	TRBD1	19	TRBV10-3	CAISGDRVTGAVGNSPLHF	TGTGCCATCAGTGGAGACAGGGTTACTGGGGCTGTAGGAAATTCACCCCTCCACTTT
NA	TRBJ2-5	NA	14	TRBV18	CASSPPSGAETQYF	TGTGCCAGCTCACCACCGTCAGGGGCGGAGACCCAGTACTTC
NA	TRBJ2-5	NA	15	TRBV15	CATSRNRELKETQYF	TGTGCCACCAGCAGAAACCGGGAGCTTAAAGAGACCCAGTACTTC
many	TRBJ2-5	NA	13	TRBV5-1	CASSLDSAEAQYF	TGCGCCAGCAGCTTGGATAGTGCAGAGGCCCAGTACTTC
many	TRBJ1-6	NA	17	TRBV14	CASTEAGGCSYNSPLHF	TGTGCCAGCACTGAGGCGGGGGGCTGCTCCTATAATTCACCCCTCCACTTT
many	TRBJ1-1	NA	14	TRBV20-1	CSAREGTANTEAFF	TGCAGTGCCCGCGAGGGGACGGCGAACACTGAAGCTTTCTTT
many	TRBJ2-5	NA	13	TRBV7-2	CASRQSYDETQYF	TGTGCCAGCCGGCAATCGTATGATGAGACCCAGTACTTC
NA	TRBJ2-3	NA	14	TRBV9	CASSVGGFTDTQYF	TGTGCCAGCAGCGTAGGGGGGTTCACAGATACGCAGTATTTT
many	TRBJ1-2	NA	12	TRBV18	CASSTNEYGYTF	TGTGCCAGCTCAACTAATGAGTATGGCTACACCTTC
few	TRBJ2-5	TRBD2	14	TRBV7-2	CASSPGTSTETQYF	TGTGCCAGCAGCCCCGGGACTAGCACAGAGACCCAGTACTTC
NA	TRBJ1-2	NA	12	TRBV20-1	CSAREVAGGYTF	TGCAGTGCTAGAGAGGTAGCGGGAGGCTACACCTTC
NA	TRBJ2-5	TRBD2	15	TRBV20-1	CSADLAGEVADTQYF	TGCAGTGCTGACCTAGCGGGAGAGGTCGCAGATACGCAGTACTTC
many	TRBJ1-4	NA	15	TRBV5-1	CASSLALGNQEKLFF	TGCGCCAGCAGCTTGGCCCTCGGTAATCAGGAAAAACTGTTTTTT
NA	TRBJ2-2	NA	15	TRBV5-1	CASSLDPGAAGELFF	TGCGCCAGCAGCTTAGATCCAGGGGCCGCCGGGGAGCTGTTTTTT
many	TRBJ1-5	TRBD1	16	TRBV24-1	CATSDNGQGHNQPQHF	TGTGCCACCAGTGATAATGGACAGGGCCACAATCAGCCCCAGCATTTT
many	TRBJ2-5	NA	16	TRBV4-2	CASSQDAAGRFATQYF	TGTGCCAGCAGCCAAGATGCGGCAGGGAGGTTTGCGACCCAGTACTTC
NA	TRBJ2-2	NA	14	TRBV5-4	CASSLGSLLGELFF	TGTGCCAGCAGCTTAGGCAGTCTCCTCGGGGAGCTGTTTTTT
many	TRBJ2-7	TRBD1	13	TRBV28	CASTPGQGYEQYF	TGTGCCAGCACCCCGGGACAGGGCTACGAGCAGTACTTC
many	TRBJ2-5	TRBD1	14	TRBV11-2	CASSGDRAVETQYF	TGTGCCAGCAGCGGGGACAGGGCGGTGGAGACCCAGTACTTC
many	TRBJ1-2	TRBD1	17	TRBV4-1	CASSPTWTGVSNYGYTF	TGCGCCAGCAGCCCGACTTGGACAGGGGTATCTAACTATGGCTACACCTTC
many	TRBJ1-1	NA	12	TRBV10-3	CAIKDGNTEAFF	TGTGCCATCAAGGACGGTAACACTGAAGCTTTCTTT
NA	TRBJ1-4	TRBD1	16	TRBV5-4	CASSYKGQGAVEKLFF	TGTGCCAGCAGCTACAAAGGCCAGGGGGCCGTGGAAAAACTGTTTTTT
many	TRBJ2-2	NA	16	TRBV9	CASAPDRDRGTGELFF	TGTGCCAGCGCCCCAGACCGTGACAGAGGCACCGGGGAGCTGTTTTTT